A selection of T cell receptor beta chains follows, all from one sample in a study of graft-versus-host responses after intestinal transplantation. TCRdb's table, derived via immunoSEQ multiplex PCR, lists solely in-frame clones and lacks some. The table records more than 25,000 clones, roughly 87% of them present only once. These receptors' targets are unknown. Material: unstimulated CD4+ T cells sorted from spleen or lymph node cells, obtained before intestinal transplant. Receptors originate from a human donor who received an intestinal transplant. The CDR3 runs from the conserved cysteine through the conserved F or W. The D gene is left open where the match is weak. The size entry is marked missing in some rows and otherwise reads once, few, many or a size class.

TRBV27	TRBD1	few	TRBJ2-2	CASSLRWTGNTGELFF	TGTGCCAGCAGTTTACGGTGGACAGGGAACACCGGGGAGCTGTTTTTT
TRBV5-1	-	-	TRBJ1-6	CASSDRGGSYNSPLHF	TGCGCCAGCAGCGATAGGGGTGGCTCCTATAATTCACCCCTCCACTTT
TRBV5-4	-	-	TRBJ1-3	CASGDPRELGGNTIYF	TGTGCCAGCGGGGATCCTCGAGAGTTGGGCGGAAACACCATATATTTT
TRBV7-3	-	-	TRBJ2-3	CASSLGTDTQYF	TGTGCCAGCAGCTTAGGCACAGATACGCAGTATTTT
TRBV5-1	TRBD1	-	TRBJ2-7	CASSLEQGSHEQYF	TGCGCCAGCAGCTTGGAACAGGGGAGCCACGAGCAGTACTTC
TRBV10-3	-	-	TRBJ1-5	CAISGTLNQPQHF	TGTGCCATCTCCGGGACACTTAATCAGCCCCAGCATTTT
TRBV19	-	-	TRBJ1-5	CASSTQGRQPQHF	TGTGCCAGTAGTACCCAGGGACGTCAGCCCCAGCATTTT
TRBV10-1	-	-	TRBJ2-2	CASALEVYGELFF	TGCGCCAGCGCCCTGGAGGTATACGGGGAGCTGTTTTTT
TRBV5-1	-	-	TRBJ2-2	CASSLPLQGNSGELFF	TGCGCCAGCAGCTTACCGCTACAGGGAAACTCCGGGGAGCTGTTTTTT
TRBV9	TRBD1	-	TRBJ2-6	CASSVTTGGATSGANVLTF	TGTGCCAGCAGCGTAACGACAGGGGGGGCGACCTCTGGGGCCAACGTCCTGACTTTC
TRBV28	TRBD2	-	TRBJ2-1	CASSPQLAGVYNEQFF	TGTGCCAGCAGTCCCCAACTAGCGGGAGTGTACAATGAGCAGTTCTTC
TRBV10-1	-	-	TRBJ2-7	CASSPGARGEQYF	TGCGCCAGCAGTCCAGGTGCCCGGGGGGAGCAGTACTTC
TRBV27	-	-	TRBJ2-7	CASSFRFLYEQYF	TGTGCCAGCAGTTTCCGATTTCTCTACGAGCAGTACTTC
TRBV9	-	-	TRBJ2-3	CASSVPESGLRADTQYF	TGTGCCAGCAGCGTGCCCGAGTCGGGTCTCCGTGCAGATACGCAGTATTTT
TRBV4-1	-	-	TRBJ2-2	CASSQYEDPGELFF	TGCGCCAGCAGCCAATACGAGGATCCCGGGGAGCTGTTTTTT
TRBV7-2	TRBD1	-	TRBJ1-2	CASSFGRQGAEGYTF	TGTGCCAGCAGCTTCGGTCGTCAGGGGGCGGAGGGCTACACCTTC
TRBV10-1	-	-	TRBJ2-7	CASSDRTSSYEQYF	TGCGCCAGCAGTGACAGGACGAGCTCCTACGAGCAGTACTTC
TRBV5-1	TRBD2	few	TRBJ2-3	CASSFWASGISTDTQYF	TGCGCCAGCAGCTTTTGGGCTAGCGGGATTAGCACAGATACGCAGTATTTT
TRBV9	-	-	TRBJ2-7	CASSVGEGNRQYF	TGTGCCAGCAGCGTAGGGGAAGGGAACAGGCAGTACTTC
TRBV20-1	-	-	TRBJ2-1	CSAGTVDEQFF	TGCAGTGCTGGGACCGTCGATGAGCAGTTCTTC
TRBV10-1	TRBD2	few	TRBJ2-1	CASSDPTSGRRGEVNEQFF	TGCGCCAGCAGTGACCCGACTAGCGGGAGAAGGGGGGAGGTAAATGAGCAGTTCTTC
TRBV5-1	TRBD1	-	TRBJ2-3	CASSPNRGRDTQYF	TGCGCCAGCAGCCCGAACAGGGGGCGAGATACGCAGTATTTT
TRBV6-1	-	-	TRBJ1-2	CASSESNYGYTF	TGTGCCAGCAGTGAGAGTAACTATGGCTACACCTTC
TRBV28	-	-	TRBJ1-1	CASSLYRGENTEAFF	TGTGCCAGCAGTTTATATAGGGGAGAGAACACTGAAGCTTTCTTT
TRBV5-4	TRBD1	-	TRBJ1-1	CASSTRQGWNTEAFF	TGTGCCAGCAGCACCCGACAGGGGTGGAACACTGAAGCTTTCTTT
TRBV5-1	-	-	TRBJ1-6	CASSTYETGYNSPLHF	TGCGCCAGCAGCACCTATGAAACAGGCTATAATTCACCCCTCCACTTT
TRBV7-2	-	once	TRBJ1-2	CASSLAGRGHGYTF	TGTGCCAGCAGCTTAGCGGGAAGGGGACACGGCTACACCTTC
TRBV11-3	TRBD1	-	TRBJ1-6	CASSPNRQGISPLHF	TGTGCCAGCAGCCCAAACCGACAGGGAATCTCACCCCTCCACTTT
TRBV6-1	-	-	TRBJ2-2	CASRAQGAGELFF	TGTGCCAGCAGGGCACAGGGCGCCGGGGAGCTGTTTTTT
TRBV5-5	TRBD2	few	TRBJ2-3	CASSLSGGASSTDTQYF	TGTGCCAGCAGCCTCAGCGGGGGGGCATCTAGCACAGATACGCAGTATTTT
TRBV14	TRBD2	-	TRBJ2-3	CASSQWRGGPDTQYF	TGTGCCAGCAGCCAATGGCGGGGGGGACCAGATACGCAGTATTTT
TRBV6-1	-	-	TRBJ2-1	CASQPQGSNEQFF	TGTGCCAGCCAACCCCAGGGATCCAATGAGCAGTTCTTC
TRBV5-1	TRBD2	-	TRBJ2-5	CASSLLAGGQETQYF	TGCGCCAGCAGCTTGCTAGCGGGGGGTCAAGAGACCCAGTACTTC
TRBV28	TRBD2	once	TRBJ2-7	CASRGLAGVGRNEQYF	TGTGCCAGCAGGGGACTAGCGGGAGTGGGGAGGAACGAGCAGTACTTC
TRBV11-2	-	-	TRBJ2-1	CASSLTGFPYNEQFF	TGTGCCAGCAGCTTGACAGGATTCCCCTACAATGAGCAGTTCTTC
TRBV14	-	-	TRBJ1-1	CASSQGFWTADEAFF	TGTGCCAGCAGCCAAGGGTTTTGGACGGCCGATGAAGCTTTCTTT
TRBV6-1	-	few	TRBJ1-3	CASSRDAVGNTIYF	TGTGCCAGCAGCCGGGACGCCGTTGGAAACACCATATATTTT
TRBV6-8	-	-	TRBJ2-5	CASSYHPQYQETQYF	TGTGCCAGCAGTTACCACCCGCAGTACCAAGAGACCCAGTACTTC
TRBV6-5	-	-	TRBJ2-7	CATRVAWSSYEQYF	TGTGCCACCCGGGTAGCGTGGAGCTCCTACGAGCAGTACTTC
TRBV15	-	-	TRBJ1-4	CATSRQRPTNEKLFF	TGTGCCACCAGCAGACAGCGTCCAACTAATGAAAAACTGTTTTTT
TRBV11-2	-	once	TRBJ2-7	CASSLAGALNEQYF	TGTGCCAGCAGCTTAGCGGGGGCTCTGAACGAGCAGTACTTC
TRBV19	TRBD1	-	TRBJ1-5	CASSALQGEKSNQPQHF	TGTGCCAGTAGTGCGTTACAGGGGGAAAAGAGCAATCAGCCCCAGCATTTT